Shown below are 31 T cell receptor beta chains from a single sample sequenced in a study of blood T cell repertoires in COVID-19. Sequenced by immunoSEQ multiplex PCR; TCRdb stores in-frame clones only, minus some. This sample carries 200,000 to 250,000 clones, roughly 80% of them seen once, and the ten largest clones take around 7.5%. Source material: peripheral blood. These receptors were collected from a woman of 80 years or more with COVID-19, enrolled during active disease.

This sequence joins TRBV4-1 and TRBJ2-3, with TRBD2 matching over 16 bases. CDR1 and CDR2 from the germline V gene are MGHRA and YSYEKL. The CDR3 extends over 20 amino acids. J gave up 1 base and V 4 bases, and 11 bases lay outside the gene matches. The CDR3 DNA reads as TGCGCCAGCAGCCGAGAGCCGGGACTAGCGGGGGGGCGAGGCACAGATACGCAGTATTTT. Its translation: CASSREPGLAGGRGTDTQYF.

The J gene is TRBJ2-7, the V gene TRBV6-6; D uncertain. The germline CDR1 and CDR2 sequences are MNHNY and SVGAGI (reference sequence). The V and J ends lost 5 bases and 5 bases respectively, with 13 bases between them. CDR3 length equals 13 residues. The CDR3 loop reads CASSKIMENEQYF. The DNA of the CDR3 is TGTGCCAGCAGTAAAATAATGGAGAACGAGCAGTACTTC.

This clone was found a few times. This sequence joins TRBV5-1 and TRBJ1-5; 9 bases are shared with TRBD1. Trimming at V came to 5 bases and at J to 5 bases, leaving 5 bases not matched to a gene. Looked up from germline, CDR1 is SGHRS and CDR2 is YFSETQ. The CDR3 is made up of 14 amino acids. CDR3 sequence reads: CASRLTGGDQPQHF. CDR3 in DNA: TGCGCCAGCAGGCTAACAGGGGGCGATCAGCCCCAGCATTTT.

V is TRBV7-9 and J is TRBJ1-4, with no clear D. V dropped 5 bases and J dropped 0 bases, with 7 bases sitting between them. The CDR3 spans 14 residues. Germline V gives CDR1 SEHNR, CDR2 FQNEAQ (reference sequence). CDR3 in DNA: TGTGCCAGCAGCCTCCGTACAACTAATGAAAAACTGTTTTTT. Protein sequence: CASSLRTTNEKLFF.

This chain links TRBV10-3 with TRBJ1-2; 8 bases agree with TRBD1. Per the germline V gene, CDR1 is ENHRY and CDR2 is SYGVKD. V trimming: 3 bases; J trimming: 3 bases; junction bases outside the gene matches: 6. This CDR3 contains 15 residues. CDR3: CAISDQTTGDYGYTF. The CDR3 DNA is TGTGCCATCAGTGACCAAACGACAGGGGACTATGGCTACACCTTC.

J is TRBJ2-3 and V is TRBV7-2, with unresolved D. There are 15 residues in the CDR3. The germline V gene has CDR1 SGHTA and CDR2 FQGNSA. V was clipped by 2 bases and J by 2 bases, with 11 bases between them. CDR3 in amino acids: CASSLMAGATDTQYF. The CDR3 coding sequence is TGTGCCAGCAGCTTAATGGCAGGTGCCACAGATACGCAGTATTTT. Variable domain in full (rest from reference TRBV7-2 and TRBJ2-3): GAGVSQSPSNKVTEKGKDVELRCDPISGHTALYWYRQSLGQGLEFLIYFQGNSAPDKSGLPSDRFSAERTGGSVSTLTIQRTQQEDSAVYLCASSLMAGATDTQYFGPGTRLTVL.

The rearrangement uses TRBV2 and TRBJ2-7; no reliable D call. Germline lookup yields CDR1 SNHLY and CDR2 FYNNEI. This CDR3 spans 14 amino acids. V was clipped by 7 bases and J by 0 bases, with 13 bases between them. CDR3 DNA sequence: TGTGCCAGCATCGTGGAGCGAAGCTCCTACGAGCAGTACTTC. It specifies CASIVERSSYEQYF.

V is TRBV7-2 and J is TRBJ1-1, with D possibly matching TRBD1 (5 bases). The CDR3 is 13 residues long. The V and J ends lost 3 bases and 7 bases respectively, with 12 bases between them. Germline CDR1 and CDR2: SGHTA and FQGNSA. Here the CDR3 DNA reads TGTGCCAGCAGCTTTCGGGGGTCCGATGAAGCTTTCTTT. Protein product: CASSFRGSDEAFF.

This clone was counted a single time. This chain connects TRBV30 to TRBJ1-5, with D possibly TRBD1 on 5 matching bases. The CDR3 length is 13 residues. V was trimmed by 0 bases and J by 7 bases, leaving 10 bases between them. Germline V CDR1 and CDR2: GTSNPN, SVGIG (reference sequence). The chain's CDR3 is CAWSVGEEQPQHF. CDR3 DNA sequence: TGTGCCTGGAGTGTAGGGGAGGAGCAGCCCCAGCATTTT. Drawing the rest from reference TRBV30 and TRBJ1-5, the complete variable domain is SQTIHQWPATLVQPVGSPLSLECTVEGTSNPNLYWYRQAAGRGLQLLFYSVGIGQISSEVPQNLSASRPQDRQFILSSKKLLLSDSGFYLCAWSVGEEQPQHFGDGTRLSIL.

The chain combines TRBV6-5 with TRBJ2-3; possible D gene TRBD2, 5 bases. The germline V and J ends were trimmed by 0 bases and 2 bases, with 12 bases remaining between them. CDR1 and CDR2 from the germline V gene are MNHEY and SVGAGI. There are 16 residues in the CDR3. CDR3 amino acids: CASSYSRARVTDTQYF. The CDR3 nucleotides are TGTGCCAGCAGTTACTCAAGAGCGAGGGTCACAGATACGCAGTATTTT.

The chain uses TRBV20-1 and TRBJ2-1, with 7 bases identical to TRBD2. Per the germline V gene, CDR1 is DFQATT and CDR2 is SNEGSKA (reference sequence). The junction had 9 bases not matched to a gene; V was cut back by 3 bases and J by 7 bases. The CDR3 contains 14 residues. The CDR3 here is CSASLGGRLNEQFF. CDR3 DNA sequence: TGCAGTGCTAGTTTGGGGGGGAGGCTGAATGAGCAGTTCTTC.

The chain joins TRBV5-1 to TRBJ2-7, with D perhaps TRBD1 (6 bases). Germline CDR1 is SGHRS and CDR2 is YFSETQ. Trimming pared 1 base from V and 2 bases from J, leaving 13 bases between. The CDR3 runs to 15 residues. The CDR3 DNA sequence: TGCGCCAGCAGCTTGTTGGGGGCACCCACCTACGAGCAGTACTTC. Translation: CASSLLGAPTYEQYF.

This clone was counted a few times. This sequence joins TRBV29-1 and TRBJ1-1, with 9 bases matching TRBD1. CDR3 length: 14 residues. Losses at the gene ends were 4 bases for V and 6 bases for J; bases not matched to a gene: 9. In germline, CDR1 is SQVTM, CDR2 ANQGSEA. In nucleotides, the CDR3 is TGCAGCGTTGCAAGTTTACAGGGGGCCTCTGAAGCTTTCTTT. Encoded protein: CSVASLQGASEAFF. Full variable domain (outside the CDR3, taken from reference TRBV29-1 and TRBJ1-1): SAVISQKPSRDICQRGTSLTIQCQVDSQVTMMFWYRQQPGQSLTLIATANQGSEATYESGFVIDKFPISRPNLTFSTLTVSNMSPEDSSIYLCSVASLQGASEAFFGQGTRLTVV.

The chain employs TRBV6-2 or TRBV6-3 and TRBJ1-5; 8 bases map to TRBD1. The CDR3 consists of 16 residues. CDR1 and CDR2 from the germline V gene are MNHEY and SVGEGT. With V trimmed by 0 bases and J by 1 base, 2 bases remained unmatched. CDR3 DNA sequence: TGTGCCAGCAGTTACTCCACAGGGGGAAGCAATCAGCCCCAGCATTTT. Translating it yields CASSYSTGGSNQPQHF.

The V call is TRBV5-1, the J call TRBJ1-1; TRBD1 matches at 11 bases. V trimming: 0 bases; J trimming: 8 bases; junction bases outside the gene matches: 6. Germline CDR1 reads SGHRS; CDR2 reads YFSETQ. The CDR3 runs 15 residues. CDR3 in DNA: TGCGCCAGCAGCTTGGATGGGACAGGGGGAAGAGAAGCTTTCTTT. Protein product: CASSLDGTGGREAFF.

The chain carries TRBV5-6 and TRBJ1-3, with unresolved D. The V end was cut by 7 bases, the J end by 0 bases, with 14 bases between. This CDR3 comprises 15 residues. Germline lookup yields CDR1 SGHDT and CDR2 YYEEEE. CDR3 sequence: CASLRLSSSGNTIYF. CDR3 DNA: TGTGCCAGCCTACGCCTCTCATCCTCTGGAAACACCATATATTTT.

This sequence joins TRBV6-5 and TRBJ1-1; TRBD1 matches 7 bases. The germline V gene encodes CDR1 MNHEY and CDR2 SVGAGI. V gave up 2 bases and J gave up 11 bases; unmatched junction bases: 8. This CDR3 region has 13 residues. This chain's CDR3 is CASSYSRDSGAFF. CDR3 nucleotide sequence: TGTGCCAGCAGTTACAGCCGGGACAGCGGGGCTTTCTTT.

The chain couples TRBV19 to TRBJ1-2; 8 nucleotides line up with TRBD1. This CDR3 is 14 amino acids long. Trimming took 9 bases from V and 2 from J; bases not matched to a gene: 8. CDR1 is LNHDA and CDR2 is SQIVND in the germline V gene (reference sequence). In DNA, the CDR3 is TGTGCCAGAAGGCGGGCAGGGGGCAACTATGGCTACACCTTC. Translated, it gives CARRRAGGNYGYTF.

This clone was found a few times. This sequence joins TRBV2 and TRBJ1-3; no clear D gene. The CDR3 loop spans 11 amino acids. V shed 8 bases and J shed 2 bases, with 4 bases lying between them. Germline-derived CDR1 and CDR2 are SNHLY and FYNNEI. CDR3 region: CASSAGNTIYF. The CDR3, as DNA: TGTGCCAGCTCAGCTGGAAACACCATATATTTT.

The gene calls are TRBV6-6 and TRBJ1-2; D possibly corresponds to TRBD1 (6 bases). Deletions cut 5 bases from V and 0 bases from J, with 19 bases between. Looked up from germline, CDR1 is MNHNY and CDR2 is SVGAGI (reference sequence). This CDR3 has 17 amino acids. The CDR3 DNA is TGTGCCAGCAGTCCCCACCCAGGGGACCCCTCTAACTATGGCTACACCTTC. It yields the protein CASSPHPGDPSNYGYTF.

The table lists this clone with a few counts. In DNA, the CDR3 is TGTGCCAGCCGGGACAGGGTCCGAGATCGCGAAAAACTGTTTTTT. Translated: CASRDRVRDREKLFF. The J gene is TRBJ1-4, the V gene TRBV5-6; 9 bases align to TRBD1. This CDR3 region has 15 residues. V lost 7 bases, J lost 8 bases, and 12 bases stayed unmatched. The germline gives CDR1 SGHDT, CDR2 YYEEEE.

This clone was seen only a few times. Other DNA sequences in this specimen translate into the identical CDR3. The chain has TRBV5-4 and TRBJ1-4; the D gene is possibly TRBD1 (6 bases). Germline V gives CDR1 SGHNT, CDR2 YYREEE (reference sequence). V was pared by 2 bases and J by 8 bases, with 13 bases between. The CDR3 runs 14 residues. This CDR3 reads CASSLQGVREKLFF. The CDR3 region has the DNA TGTGCCAGCAGCTTACAGGGTGTAAGAGAAAAACTGTTTTTT.

This clone was detected only once. This chain joins TRBV4-3 and TRBJ1-2; 7 bases agree with TRBD1. Germline CDR1 is LGHNA and CDR2 is YSLEER. V was clipped by 1 base and J by 4 bases; unmatched bases: 0. The CDR3 is 13 residues long. CDR3 loop: CASSQGQGYGYTF. The CDR3 DNA reads TGCGCCAGCAGCCAAGGACAGGGCTATGGCTACACCTTC.

The chain has TRBV7-9 and TRBJ1-2; TRBD1 agrees at 9 bases. V dropped 5 bases and J dropped 7; count of bases not matched to a gene: 8. This CDR3 is 14 amino acids long. The germline CDR1 and CDR2 sequences are SEHNR and FQNEAQ (reference sequence). The CDR3 region has the DNA TGTGCCAGCAGCCATTCGGACAGGGGAGGTGGCTACACCTTC. This sequence encodes CASSHSDRGGGYTF.

The chain recombines TRBV16 with TRBJ1-4, with D unresolved. CDR1 and CDR2 (germline): KGHSY, FQNENV. The V end lost 2 bases, the J end lost 4 bases, and 11 bases lay between the germline ends. The CDR3 runs to 15 residues. The CDR3 loop is CASSQSRGDNEKLFF. CDR3 bases: TGTGCCAGCAGCCAAAGTCGCGGGGATAATGAAAAACTGTTTTTT.

This chain joins TRBV7-9 and TRBJ1-1, with TRBD1 as a possible D gene (5 bases). Trimming stripped 11 bases from V and 0 bases from J, with 16 bases between. Germline assignment: CDR1 SEHNR and CDR2 FQNEAQ (reference sequence). The CDR3 runs to 14 residues. The DNA for the CDR3 is TGTGCCGGAGGGACGGAAACAATGAACACTGAAGCTTTCTTT. This gives the protein CAGGTETMNTEAFF.

The chain combines TRBV27 with TRBJ1-1, with D unclear. Germline loops: CDR1 MNHEY, CDR2 SMNVEV (reference sequence). CDR3 length: 14 amino acids. Trimming cost V 3 bases and J 3 bases, with 11 bases left between them. This CDR3 is CASSFLDRDTEAFF. The CDR3 nucleotides are TGTGCCAGCAGTTTCCTAGACCGGGACACTGAAGCTTTCTTT.

This chain connects TRBV7-9 to TRBJ1-3; D is unclear. Germline values: CDR1 SEHNR, CDR2 FQNEAQ (reference sequence). The V gene lost 7 bases and the J gene lost 4 bases, with 14 bases spanning the gap. This CDR3 is built from 14 residues. CDR3 loop: CASNGDSEGNTIYF. The DNA for the CDR3 is TGTGCCAGCAACGGGGATTCGGAGGGAAACACCATATATTTT.

The chain has TRBV19 and TRBJ2-1, with 11 positions matching TRBD1. This CDR3 spans 12 amino acids. Losses at the gene ends were 9 bases for V and 7 bases for J; bases not matched to a gene: 2. Germline V gene sequence: CDR1 LNHDA, CDR2 SQIVND (reference sequence). CDR3 sequence reads: CASRDRGNEQFF. DNA for the CDR3: TGTGCCAGCCGGGACAGGGGGAATGAGCAGTTCTTC.

The chain couples TRBV7-3 to TRBJ2-5; 14 nucleotides line up with TRBD2. Germline V gene data show CDR1 as SGHTA and CDR2 as FQGTGA. The ends lost 2 bases at V and 7 bases at J; junction bases unmatched: 3. The CDR3 contains 15 residues. Here the CDR3 DNA reads TGTGCCAGCAGCTTAGGGACTAGCGGGGGCGGGACCCAGTACTTC. Amino acids: CASSLGTSGGGTQYF.

This clone showed up just a few times. At one of its ends the junction is not consistent with the germline gene, which may arise from a read error. The chain has TRBV7-7 and TRBJ1-6; the match to TRBD1 covers 7 bases. The germline gives CDR1 SSHAT, CDR2 FNYEAQ (reference sequence). The CDR3 is 13 residues long. CDR3 bases: TGTGCTAGCAGCCCGGGGACAGAAACACCCCTCCACTTT. Translated, it gives CASSPGTETPLHF.